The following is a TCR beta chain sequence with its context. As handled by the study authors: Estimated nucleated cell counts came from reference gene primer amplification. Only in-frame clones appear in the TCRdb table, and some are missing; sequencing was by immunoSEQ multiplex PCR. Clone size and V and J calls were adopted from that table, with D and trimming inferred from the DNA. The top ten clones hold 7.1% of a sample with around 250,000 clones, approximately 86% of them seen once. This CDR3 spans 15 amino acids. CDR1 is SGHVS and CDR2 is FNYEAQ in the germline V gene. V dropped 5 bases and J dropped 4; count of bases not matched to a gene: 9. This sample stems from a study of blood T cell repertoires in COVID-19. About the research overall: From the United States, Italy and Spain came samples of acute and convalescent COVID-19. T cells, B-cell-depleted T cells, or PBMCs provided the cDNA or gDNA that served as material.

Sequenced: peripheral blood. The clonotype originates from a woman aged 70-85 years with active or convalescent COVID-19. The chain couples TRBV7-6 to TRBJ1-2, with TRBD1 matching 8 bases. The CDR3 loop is CASSPQGQGSYGYTF. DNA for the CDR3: TGTGCCAGCAGCCCCCAAGGACAGGGAAGCTATGGCTACACCTTC.